One sample yielded the 5 T cell receptor beta chains listed below, sequenced in a study of monozygotic twins with cystic fibrosis. The table came from immunoSEQ multiplex PCR; TCRdb's copy has only in-frame clones and leaves some out. The sample yields approximately 28,000 clones, approximately 86% seen once. The sequenced material came from blood. Receptor source: a girl aged 2-10 years with cystic fibrosis.

This clone is a singleton in its sample. This sequence joins TRBV5-1 and TRBJ2-1, with 10 nucleotides matching TRBD1. The CDR3 totals 15 residues. Unmatched junction bases numbered 3, after V lost 4 bases and J lost 2 bases. Germline V lookup: CDR1 SGHRS, CDR2 YFSETQ. The CDR3 DNA reads TGCGCCAGCAGCGGGGGACAGGGGACCTACAATGAGCAGTTCTTC. As protein: CASSGGQGTYNEQFF.

The chain employs TRBV5-6 and TRBJ2-1; D is uncertain. V was shortened by 4 bases and J by 3 bases, with 2 bases between the two germline ends. The CDR3 covers 11 residues. Germline loops: CDR1 SGHDT, CDR2 YYEEEE. In DNA form, the CDR3 reads TGTGCCAGCAGCAACTACAATGAGCAGTTCTTC. Translating it yields CASSNYNEQFF.

The rearrangement uses TRBV5-8 and TRBJ1-5; 7 bases are a match to TRBD1. The CDR3 spans 14 residues. Germline lookup yields CDR1 SGHTS and CDR2 YDEGEE. Losses at the gene ends were 9 bases for V and 4 bases for J; bases not matched to a gene: 10. The CDR3 sequence is CATTAWDRNQPQHF. CDR3 in DNA: TGTGCCACCACAGCTTGGGACAGAAATCAGCCCCAGCATTTT.

This rearrangement joins TRBV6-1 to TRBJ2-1; 7 nucleotides line up with TRBD2. Germline CDR1 MNHNS, CDR2 SASEGT. With 5 bases clipped from V and 13 bases from J, the junction kept 14 bases outside the gene matches. This CDR3 spans 14 amino acids. The CDR3 is CASSPLGGDLFQFF. DNA for the CDR3: TGTGCCAGCAGTCCCCTGGGGGGGGATCTCTTCCAGTTCTTC.

The rearrangement uses TRBV7-6 and TRBJ1-1, with D perhaps matching TRBD1 (5 bases). The CDR3 contains 14 residues. V was shortened by 2 bases and J by 4 bases, with 11 bases between the two germline ends. Germline V CDR1 and CDR2: SGHVS, FNYEAQ. CDR3: CASSLRGFSTEAFF. The CDR3 region has the DNA TGTGCCAGCAGCTTAAGGGGATTTAGCACTGAAGCTTTCTTT.